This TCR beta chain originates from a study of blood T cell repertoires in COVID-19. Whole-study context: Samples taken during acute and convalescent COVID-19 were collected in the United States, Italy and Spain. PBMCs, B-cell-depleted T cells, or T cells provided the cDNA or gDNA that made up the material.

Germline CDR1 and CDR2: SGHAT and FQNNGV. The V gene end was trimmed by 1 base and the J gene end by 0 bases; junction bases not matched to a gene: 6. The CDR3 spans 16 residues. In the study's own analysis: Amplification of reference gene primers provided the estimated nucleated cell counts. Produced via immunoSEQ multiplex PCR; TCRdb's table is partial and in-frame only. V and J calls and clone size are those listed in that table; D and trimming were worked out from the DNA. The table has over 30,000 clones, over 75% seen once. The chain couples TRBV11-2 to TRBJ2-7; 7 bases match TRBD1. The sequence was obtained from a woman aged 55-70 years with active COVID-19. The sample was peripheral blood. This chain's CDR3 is CASSLGGQAPSYEQYF. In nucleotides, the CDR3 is TGTGCCAGCAGCTTAGGCGGACAGGCCCCCTCCTACGAGCAGTACTTC.